This TCR beta chain was obtained from a study of cytomegalovirus exposure and HLA in healthy donors (dated by TCRdb to the late 2010s). For context, the study as a whole: In an earlier analysis of 450 to 750 of the donors, 276 Gb of sequence data and some 120 million unique TCR beta sequences from 150 million to 200 million T cells were reported. High-throughput TCR immunosequencing, statistical association of individual TCRs with disease status, and machine learning were combined to predict cytomegalovirus infection status. Using immunosequencing, the study profiled T cell repertoires from approximately 700 subjects and related those repertoires to cytomegalovirus serostatus. The later analysis used no new phenotypic data to find candidate immune exposures, relying instead on TCR beta sequences and their occurrence across donors. Genome-wide SNP genotypes for about three fifths of the roughly 670 donors were used in a later genetic analysis, which treated that subset as a discovery cohort. Because of strong linkage in the cohort, roughly 5 DR-DQ haplotypes were treated as single units for association and clustering. Among around 400 genotyped donors of the cohort, an average of around 240,000 unique TCR beta nucleotide sequences were sequenced per donor, about a sixth of them non-productive. The study aimed to test whether cataloging public T cell receptors could reveal signatures of past pathogen exposure. All discovery cohort repertoires had been generated using a single sequencing platform. An early release covering more than 500 HLA-typed donors comprised about 310 gigabases of sequencing data and 85 million or so unique TCR sequences. Of the roughly 430 genotyped donors, approximately 82% fell in the genetic ancestry cluster associated with self-reported Caucasian donors. In addition to the first cohort of several hundred subjects, a separate validation cohort of approximately 110 different subjects was used. HLA typing included class I and class II loci at four-digit resolution. To decide whether each TCR beta V gene segment behaved as functional or pseudogenic, an earlier analysis of some 600 of the donors relied on high-throughput TCR beta sequencing. Donor age, sex, ethnicity and CMV serostatus were compiled alongside the repertoire data. To study patterns of TCR occurrence, a later analysis re-analyzed previously published TCR beta repertoires from 500 to 850 donors and added high-resolution HLA genotyping. The number of typed donors differed by locus: about 629-630 for A, B, C, DRB1 and DQB1; 522 for DQA1; approximately 610 for DPA1; and about 450 for DPB1. Overall study outcomes, separate from this receptor: In a later analysis, several top co-occurrence clusters were reported to appear linked to parvovirus B19, influenza, CMV and Epstein-Barr virus. Strong co-occurrence of HLA alleles, especially DR and DQ, made assigning TCR associations to individual alleles difficult. Presence/absence analyses assumed roughly uniform sequencing depth across donors, an assumption that may not hold. Because counts were too low, roughly 17 rarely observed V segments, including chromosome 9 orphons, were left out of the earlier analysis of roughly 600 of the donors. Three of the identified cytomegalovirus-associated TCR beta chains were confirmed in vitro to be specific for cytomegalovirus antigens. HLA typing was unavailable for some donors at each locus, so association tests used only the typed subset. According to a later analysis, most CMV-associated TCR beta chains appeared to be HLA-restricted, and the HLA associations seemed to be driven largely by CMV exposure. Correlated functional status among segregating V segments might reflect linkage disequilibrium, but an unknown experimental factor could not be ruled out. For the cohort, immune exposure information was limited to CMV serostatus. A further reported finding was that TCR beta sequences accurately predicted the HLA-A and HLA-B alleles for most subjects in the first cohort. A later analysis found that TCR association rates varied across HLA loci, with DRB1 alleles showing the most associated TCRs and HLA-C alleles the fewest. In a later analysis, HLA-associated TCR beta chains were found to be more clonally expanded and to have lower generation probabilities than equally common non-associated chains. Across donors, most TCR sequences were observed very rarely, whereas some public TCRs were present in many individuals. In an earlier analysis of 587 of the donors, most TCR beta V segments appeared in productive rearrangements about 90% or about 30% of the time, broadly matching IMGT annotations. In a later genetic analysis, a missense DCLRE1C variant was associated with V-gene and J-gene trimming of TCR beta chains, and the association was replicated in an independent cohort. A later genetic analysis reported fewer N-insertions in productive TCRs among donors in an Asian-associated ancestry cluster than the roughly 620-donor mean. The authors suggested that the approach could potentially be extended to other disease states and immunological phenotypes. Cytomegalovirus status was reported to be diagnosed by the classifier with high specificity and sensitivity in both the original and validation cohorts. The sequencing pipeline was judged likely to have produced a cluster of highly shared sequence variants as a technical artifact. At a false discovery rate of 0.05, a later analysis linked under 20,000 TCR beta sequences to specific HLA alleles. The study listed 164 TCR beta chains as associated with cytomegalovirus. This cohort had only TCR beta chains sequenced, and the lack of alpha or paired-chain data limited which features could be detected.

The protocol used for the library was the immunoSEQ multiplex PCR assay. A mixture of 60 forward primers for TCR Vbeta segments and 13 reverse primers for TCR Jbeta segments was used in the multiplex PCR. Amplification of the CDR3 region of rearranged TCR beta genes was performed with a multiplex PCR assay on genomic DNA. The amplified TCR beta libraries were sequenced on the Illumina HiSeq System as 87-base-pair reads. The authors' pipeline ran thus. In a later analysis, some 80 million unique TCR beta chains were counted across the 650 to 700 repertoires, and around 10 million of these chains were shared by at least two donors. Raw reads were error-corrected and collapsed into unique sequences by a nearest-neighbor algorithm in which closely related sequences were merged to remove PCR and sequencing errors. CDR3 sequences were aligned to IMGT reference sequences to assign V, D and J gene segments. Each retained sequence needed at least a six-nucleotide match to both a V gene segment and a J gene segment. Rearrangements were classified as productive when the CDR3 lacked stop codons and remained in frame with V and J, and all other rearrangements were classified as non-productive. CDR3 was defined by IMGT convention, running from the second conserved V-encoded cysteine to the conserved J-encoded phenylalanine. In an earlier analysis of approximately 590 of the donors, sequences lacking an unambiguous match to a single V gene segment were excluded. In an earlier analysis of several hundred of the donors, V segments were called functional above 56.7% productive rearrangements and were called segregating when the between-donor standard deviation exceeded 5%. To diagnose cytomegalovirus status from the catalog of TCR beta chain sequences, a statistical classification framework was built. V and J gene assignment, in a later analysis, came from comparing TCR nucleotide sequences with IMGT/GENE-DB human TR gene sequences. Using the TCRdist pipeline, a later analysis assigned CDR3 sequences along with most-parsimonious VDJ recombination scenarios. A later analysis defined each TCR beta chain by its CDR3 amino acid sequence plus V-gene family, and excluded reads lacking a unique V-gene family. A later analysis removed 550 to 700 highly shared, low-generation-probability nucleotide sequences to deal with suspected cross-contamination and a sequencing artifact. For each public chain, a later analysis derived a clonal expansion index from normalized ranks of inferred template counts within each repertoire. In a later analysis, generation probabilities were computed using a VDJ recombination model fitted to out-of-frame rearrangements, and the results were checked against IGoR. In a later analysis, TCR-TCR, TCR-HLA and TCR-CMV co-occurrence was scored with hypergeometric tests, and a repertoire-size bias correction was applied to TCR pairs. False discovery rates were estimated in a later analysis by permuting HLA or CMV assignments 20 times. In a later analysis, co-occurring TCRs were grouped using DBSCAN, and TCRdist sequence similarity was added for clustering within HLA-allele-positive subsets. Co-occurrence clustering excluded repertoires with fewer than 30,000 or more than 120,000 public chains, plus five with anomalous nucleotide sharing. What TCRdb holds here is the immuneACCESS table cut down to in-frame rearrangements. Part of the clones is not present; checked against another copy, under half of the missing clones reflect an unresolved V gene, and the others are unexplained. V, J and clone size derive from that table, while D and trimming were established from the DNA sequence. This sample is represented by about 150,000 clones; approximately 82% of them were singletons. Of the sample, 5.5% to 8.5% falls within the top ten clones.

The cohort consisted of 666 healthy bone marrow donors. At the time of sampling, all cohort members were nominally healthy, though unrecorded immune exposures were likely present. The donor was CMV seropositive and was included in the group of 250 to 300 seropositive cohort members. A peripheral blood sample was collected from each donor, and TCR beta sequencing was performed on peripheral blood mononuclear cells. Genomic DNA extraction from the blood cell samples was performed with the Qiagen DNeasy Blood Extraction Kit. Concerning this clone: The clone's antigen remains unknown. Per-base quality was not reported, and no clone a single base away is much larger than it.

This TCR came from a woman in her forties or fifties in good health and CMV-seropositive. Sequenced material: PBMCs.

The base sequence is TGTGCCAGCAGTCCAGGGGGCGCTGGAAACACCATATATTTT. Its amino acids are CASSPGGAGNTIYF. Recombination linked TRBV25-1 to TRBJ1-3; 8 junctional bases match TRBD1. CDR1 MGHDK and CDR2 SYGVNS were looked up in the germline V gene. V ends up 5 bases short and J 2 bases short, with an unmatched junction base count of 2. From the cysteine up to the phenylalanine, the CDR3 has a length of 14 residues. The only DNA kept is the CDR3, 42 bases in frame from the first base. This CDR3, with the reference TRBV25-1 and TRBJ1-3 proteins standing in past its ends, gives the full variable domain EADIYQTPRYLVIGTGKKITLECSQTMGHDKMYWYQQDPGMELHLIHYSYGVNSTEKGDLSSESTVSRIRTEHFPLTLESARPSHTSQYLCASSPGGAGNTIYFGEGSWLTVV.